This entry lists 31 T cell receptor beta chains sequenced from one sample in a study of regulatory dendritic cells for organ transplantation. The protocol was immunoSEQ multiplex PCR, while the TCRdb copy is restricted to in-frame clones and leaves out a portion. The repertoire holds under 35,000 clones, approximately 88% seen once, with 0.055% to 0.08% in the top ten. The sequenced sample consisted of naive CD4+ T cells from blood. As to subset: CD45RA+ naive T cells. The receptors were gathered from a human donor in good health.

The rearrangement joins TRBV5-4 to TRBJ2-2; D tentatively fits TRBD1 or TRBD2 (5 bases each). The CDR3 sequence is 15 residues long. Germline assignment: CDR1 SGHNT and CDR2 YYREEE (reference sequence). Deletions cut 0 bases from V and 3 bases from J, with 9 bases between. The CDR3 here is CASSLAGADTGELFF. CDR3 bases: TGTGCCAGCAGCTTGGCCGGGGCAGACACCGGGGAGCTGTTTTTT.

The chain recombines TRBV21-1 with TRBJ1-1. TRBV21-1 is assigned pseudogene status. This CDR3 comprises 18 residues. In DNA form, the CDR3 reads TGTGCCAAAATTGCTCACTCCCCGGGAACACCTCGAGCCGGTGAAGCTTTCTTT. Its translation is CAKIAHSPGTPRAGEAFF.

The genes are TRBV6-5 and TRBJ1-4, with TRBD1 matching 7 bases. Germline assignment: CDR1 MNHEY and CDR2 SVGAGI. CDR3 size: 15 residues. V gave up 5 bases and J gave up 6 bases; unmatched junction bases: 9. The DNA of the CDR3 is TGTGCCAGCAGTCCCCAGGGGGTTTACGATGAAAAACTGTTTTTT. It translates to CASSPQGVYDEKLFF.

CDR3 DNA sequence: TGTGCCAGCAGTTCCTTCCCCGGGAGCGATGAGCAGTTCTTC. Translated, it gives CASSSFPGSDEQFF. The chain employs TRBV6-5 and TRBJ2-1; a possible D gene is TRBD2 (6 bases). Germline CDR1 MNHEY, CDR2 SVGAGI. V was shortened by 4 bases and J by 8 bases, with 15 bases between the two germline ends. The CDR3 is 14 residues long.

This clone was counted between two and nine times. The chain links TRBV2 to TRBJ1-2, with D unresolved. CDR3 length: 14 amino acids. Germline CDR1 reads SNHLY; CDR2 reads FYNNEI. V lost 2 bases to trimming and J lost 7 bases, with 14 bases between them. The CDR3 DNA is TGTGCCAGCAGTGAATGGTTAGGTGTCGTTGGCTACACCTTC. Protein sequence: CASSEWLGVVGYTF.

V usage is TRBV30 and J usage is TRBJ2-7, with no clear D. This CDR3 has 15 amino acids. Germline V gene sequence: CDR1 GTSNPN, CDR2 SVGIG (reference sequence). Trimming shortened V by 4 bases and J by 3 bases, and 19 bases separated the two germline ends. This chain's CDR3 is CAWNWAELPHYEQYF. The CDR3 bases are TGTGCCTGGAATTGGGCGGAGCTGCCTCACTACGAGCAGTACTTC.

V gene TRBV18 combines with J gene TRBJ1-3; a weak D match, TRBD1 (5 bases). From germline, CDR1 is KGHSH and CDR2 LQKENI. Trimming left V 3 bases short and J 1 base short, with 22 bases between. The CDR3 has 19 amino acids. This CDR3 is CASSPTSTKNRISGNTIYF. As DNA, the CDR3 is TGTGCCAGCTCACCTACTAGCACGAAGAACAGGATTTCTGGAAACACCATATATTTT.

The V call is TRBV5-1, the J call TRBJ2-7, with TRBD1 matching 11 bases. CDR1 and CDR2 from the germline V gene are SGHRS and YFSETQ. The J segment lost 5 bases and the V segment lost 3 bases, leaving 7 bases of the junction unmatched. The CDR3 is made up of 15 amino acids. The CDR3 bases are TGCGCCAGCAGCTCCTGGACAGGGGGCTACAACGAGCAGTACTTC. This sequence encodes CASSSWTGGYNEQYF.

This chain links TRBV4-1 with TRBJ2-7; D unclear. The CDR3 spans 15 residues. V was cut by 2 bases and J by 3 bases, with 14 bases left in between. Germline assignment: CDR1 MGHRA and CDR2 YSYEKL. CDR3 nucleotides: TGCGCCAGCAGCCAAAACAGTTACAGCAGCTACGAGCAGTACTTC. This sequence encodes CASSQNSYSSYEQYF.

V and J are TRBV6-6 and TRBJ1-2; D is unresolved. V shed 1 base and J shed 7 bases, with 16 bases lying between them. This CDR3 has 15 amino acids. Germline CDR1 is MNHNY and CDR2 is SVGAGI (reference sequence). CDR3 in amino acids: CASSYFPGGPRGYTF. Written as DNA, the CDR3 is TGTGCCAGCAGTTACTTTCCAGGCGGGCCGCGTGGCTACACCTTC.

This clone was recorded a few times. This chain links TRBV7-9 with TRBJ1-3, with D tentatively TRBD1 (5 bases). The CDR3 is 14 residues long. CDR1 SEHNR and CDR2 FQNEAQ come from the germline V gene (reference sequence). Trimming cost V 3 bases and J 7 bases, with 13 bases left between them. CDR3 loop: CASSFDRASNTIYF. DNA for the CDR3: TGTGCCAGCAGCTTCGACAGAGCTTCGAACACCATATATTTT.

This clone appeared a single time. CDR3 in amino acids: CASSKGDRIMEQYF. Here the CDR3 DNA reads TGTGCCAGCAGCAAAGGGGACAGGATTATGGAGCAGTACTTC. J is TRBJ2-7 and V is TRBV5-8, with TRBD1 identical over 8 bases. The CDR3 extends over 14 amino acids. The germline V gene encodes CDR1 SGHTS and CDR2 YDEGEE. The J segment lost 7 bases and the V segment lost 4 bases, leaving 10 bases of the junction unmatched.

The rearrangement links TRBV7-9 to TRBJ2-3, with D maybe TRBD2 (6 bases). V was clipped by 1 base and J by 1 base, with 18 bases between them. There are 18 residues in the CDR3. Germline V gene sequence: CDR1 SEHNR, CDR2 FQNEAQ (reference sequence). CDR3: CASSLVWGDLSRTDTQYF. For the CDR3, the DNA is TGTGCCAGCAGCTTAGTATGGGGGGACCTTTCTCGCACAGATACGCAGTATTTT.

The chain uses TRBV14 and TRBJ1-2, with D unresolved. Deletions cut 3 bases from V and 5 bases from J, with 7 bases between. CDR3 length: 12 residues. The germline V gene has CDR1 SGHDN and CDR2 FVKESK. This CDR3 is CASSHSSYGYTF. CDR3 sequence (DNA): TGTGCCAGCAGCCATTCTAGTTATGGCTACACCTTC.

This chain connects TRBV4-3 to TRBJ2-3; perhaps TRBD1 as D (5 bases). Germline CDR1 LGHNA, CDR2 YSLEER. V was clipped by 0 bases and J by 5 bases, with 9 bases between them. The CDR3 contains 14 residues. CDR3 in amino acids: CASSQETQGDTQYF. In DNA, the CDR3 is TGCGCCAGCAGCCAAGAAACGCAGGGAGATACGCAGTATTTT.

The chain combines TRBV5-1 with TRBJ1-3; D is perhaps TRBD1 (6 bases). CDR1 is SGHRS and CDR2 is YFSETQ in the germline V gene. The V gene lost 5 bases and the J gene lost 3 bases, with 15 bases spanning the gap. The CDR3 sequence is 15 residues long. CDR3 bases: TGCGCCAGCAGACACGGACAGCTGGATGGAAACACCATATATTTT. Translation gives CASRHGQLDGNTIYF.

The gene calls are TRBV6-1 and TRBJ1-1; D gene ambiguous. V was trimmed by 4 bases and J by 10 bases, leaving 7 bases between them. The CDR3 contains 10 residues. Germline V CDR1 and CDR2: MNHNS, SASEGT. The CDR3 region is CASSAVGAFF. CDR3 DNA: TGTGCCAGCAGTGCGGTAGGAGCTTTCTTT.

The count of this clone is one. The genes are TRBV5-4 and TRBJ1-2; D unresolved. The germline V and J ends were trimmed by 4 bases and 8 bases, with 15 bases remaining between them. Germline V gene lookup returns CDR1 SGHNT and CDR2 YYREEE (reference sequence). The CDR3 contains 13 residues. CDR3 sequence reads: CASSPGVGSGYTF. DNA for the CDR3: TGTGCCAGCAGCCCGGGAGTTGGGAGCGGCTACACCTTC.

This chain uses TRBV9 with TRBJ2-2; D uncertain. Trimming took off 5 bases at V and 6 bases at J, with 14 bases between the two ends. This CDR3 is 14 amino acids long. Germline loops: CDR1 SGDLS, CDR2 YYNGEE. The CDR3 protein is CASRTRAWAGELFF. CDR3 bases: TGTGCCAGCAGAACTCGAGCATGGGCCGGGGAGCTGTTTTTT.

CDR3 DNA: TGTGCCAGCAGTGAGGGGATAGAGGGCCGCTACAATGAGCAGTTCTTC. Translated, it gives CASSEGIEGRYNEQFF. The V and J genes are TRBV9 and TRBJ2-1; either TRBD1 or TRBD2 may fit D (5 bases each). This CDR3 comprises 16 residues. V lost 5 bases and J 3 bases, leaving 18 bases between the germline ends. CDR1 is SGDLS and CDR2 is YYNGEE in the germline V gene.

The rearrangement links TRBV7-9 to TRBJ1-3; D unresolved. Germline-derived CDR1 and CDR2 are SEHNR and FQNEAQ (reference sequence). V was shortened by 5 bases and J by 2 bases, with 4 bases between the two germline ends. The length of the CDR3 is 12 residues. In DNA, the CDR3 is TGTGCCAGCAGCCCAGCTGGAAACACCATATATTTT. Its translation is CASSPAGNTIYF.

The CDR3, as DNA: TGTGCCAGCTCAGATCGACAGGTTCAGTACTTC. The encoded protein is CASSDRQVQYF. The chain uses TRBV18 and TRBJ2-4, with D possibly matching TRBD1 (6 bases). Germline V gene data show CDR1 as KGHSH and CDR2 as LQKENI. The CDR3 length is 11 residues. V was clipped by 5 bases and J by 11 bases, with 10 bases between them.

This sequence joins TRBV19 and TRBJ1-3, with a possible D match to TRBD1 (5 bases). V was trimmed by 6 bases and J by 0 bases, leaving 15 bases between them. The CDR3 runs 16 residues. Germline V gene lookup returns CDR1 LNHDA and CDR2 SQIVND (reference sequence). CDR3 coding DNA: TGTGCCAGTAGGGACGGGGACTTCCACTCTGGAAACACCATATATTTT. This encodes CASRDGDFHSGNTIYF.

The chain is built from TRBV27 and TRBJ2-3, with TRBD2 matching over 7 bases. Germline V gene sequence: CDR1 MNHEY, CDR2 SMNVEV (reference sequence). The CDR3 consists of 15 residues. The J segment lost 0 bases and the V segment lost 3 bases, leaving 3 bases of the junction unmatched. The DNA of the CDR3 is TGTGCCAGCAGTTTGGGTAGCGGGAGCACAGATACGCAGTATTTT. Translation gives CASSLGSGSTDTQYF.

The rearrangement uses TRBV4-1 and TRBJ1-1; maybe TRBD1 (6 bases). V shed 0 bases and J shed 3 bases, with 11 bases lying between them. Germline-derived CDR1 and CDR2 are MGHRA and YSYEKL. The CDR3 is made up of 15 amino acids. CDR3 sequence (DNA): TGCGCCAGCAGCCAAGAGGGGGGCAGTCACACTGAAGCTTTCTTT. Translated, it gives CASSQEGGSHTEAFF.

The V and J genes are TRBV29-1 and TRBJ2-3; D might be TRBD1 or TRBD2, each matching 5 bases. The CDR3 is 14 residues long. Germline V gives CDR1 SQVTM, CDR2 ANQGSEA. The V end lost 6 bases, the J end lost 4 bases, and 17 bases lay between the germline ends. CDR3 in DNA: TGCAGCGTCGTGGGACGGACACGCGCAGATACGCAGTATTTT. It translates to CSVVGRTRADTQYF.

V is TRBV18 and J is TRBJ2-3, with D unclear. V was pared by 6 bases and J by 0 bases, with 10 bases between. The length of the CDR3 is 14 residues. Germline-derived CDR1 and CDR2 are KGHSH and LQKENI. The CDR3, as DNA: TGTGCCAGCTCCCCGGGCCCCAGCACAGATACGCAGTATTTT. Translating gives CASSPGPSTDTQYF.

The rearrangement uses TRBV5-5 and TRBJ1-4; D might be TRBD1 (5 bases). Between the trimmed V and J ends, which lost 1 base and 3 bases, there was a span of 7 bases. Germline V gene data show CDR1 as SGHKS and CDR2 as YYEKEE (reference sequence). The CDR3 is 14 amino acids. CDR3 DNA sequence: TGTGCCAGCAGCTTGCGACAGTCTAATGAAAAACTGTTTTTT. This sequence encodes CASSLRQSNEKLFF.

This chain links TRBV7-3 with TRBJ2-2; 11 nucleotides line up with TRBD2. The CDR3 is 18 amino acids. Germline CDR1 reads SGHTA; CDR2 reads FQGTGA. After removal of 6 bases from V and 0 bases from J, the junction contained 9 bases not matched to a gene. The CDR3 DNA is TGTGCCAGCAGGAATAGCGGGAGGGCCTTCACGAACACCGGGGAGCTGTTTTTT. Translation gives CASRNSGRAFTNTGELFF.

The V call is TRBV6-5, the J call TRBJ2-7; no clear D gene. Trimming left V 10 bases short and J 10 bases short, with 17 bases between. CDR1 is MNHEY, CDR2 SVGAGI, per germline. The CDR3 covers 11 residues. CDR3 nucleotide sequence: TGTGCCACCGCCCGAGACACGGAACAGTACTTC. This translates into CATARDTEQYF.

The rearrangement uses TRBV11-2 and TRBJ1-5, with D unresolved. The germline V and J ends were trimmed by 3 bases and 4 bases, with 7 bases remaining between them. The germline V gene has CDR1 SGHAT and CDR2 FQNNGV. The CDR3 runs 13 residues. The CDR3 DNA is TGTGCCAGCAGCTTGATTGATAATCAGCCCCAGCATTTT. Protein product: CASSLIDNQPQHF.